A selection of T cell receptor beta chains follows, all from one sample in a study of T cells in Graves' hyperthyroidism and ophthalmopathy. TCRdb ran MiXCR on the multiplex PCR reads and lists one entry per CDR3 protein. The sample holds around 290,000 distinct CDR3 sequences; approximately 12% are singletons and the top ten take 7.8%. Sequencing was carried out using blood. The receptors shown here come from a woman in her 30s with Graves' hyperthyroidism that later progressed to Graves' ophthalmopathy. CDR3s include the opening cysteine and the closing phenylalanine or tryptophan. A D gene is named only where the DNA matches it firmly. Expanded clones get a size class; other rows say once, few or many, or leave the size out.

TRBV20-1	few	TRBJ2-2	.	CSADGSLTGELFF	TGCAGTGCTGATGGGAGCCTCACCGGGGAGCTGTTTTTT
TRBV2	many	TRBJ2-3	TRBD2	CASRRTSGTDTQYF	TGTGCCAGCAGGCGGACTAGCGGCACAGATACGCAGTATTTT
TRBV12-3/TRBV12-4	many	TRBJ2-1	.	CASSLSSIADEQFF	TGTGCCAGCAGTTTATCGTCGATAGCGGATGAGCAGTTCTTC
TRBV4-1	few	TRBJ2-7	TRBD2	CASSQGGLAAREQYF	TGCGCCAGCAGCCAGGGGGGACTAGCGGCGAGGGAGCAGTACTTC
TRBV9	few	TRBJ1-1	.	CASLWGTTEAFF	TGTGCCAGCCTGTGGGGCACGACTGAAGCTTTCTTT
TRBV28	many	TRBJ1-2	.	CASSSREGNYGYTF	TGTGCCAGCAGTTCTAGGGAGGGTAACTATGGCTACACCTTC
TRBV9	few	TRBJ2-7	.	CASSPTGKSYEQYF	TGTGCCAGCAGTCCAACAGGGAAATCCTACGAGCAGTACTTC
TRBV11-1	many	TRBJ1-1	.	CASSRGEPTEAFF	TGTGCCAGCAGCCGGGGGGAACCGACTGAAGCTTTCTTT
TRBV7-2	.	TRBJ1-2	.	CASSLSGNRREGYTF	TGTGCCAGCAGCTTAAGTGGAAACAGGCGTGAGGGCTACACCTTC
TRBV24-1	many	TRBJ2-3	.	CATTPSRGGADTQYF	TGTGCCACCACCCCGAGCAGGGGAGGCGCAGATACGCAGTATTTT
TRBV9	.	TRBJ2-3	.	CASSVGGVITDTQYF	TGTGCCAGCAGCGTAGGGGGTGTCATCACAGATACGCAGTATTTT
TRBV9	many	TRBJ2-1	.	CASSVVTSYNEQFF	TGTGCCAGCAGCGTAGTAACGTCCTACAATGAGCAGTTCTTC
TRBV4-2	many	TRBJ2-3	.	CASSQLGLSDTQYF	TGTGCCAGCAGCCAGCTCGGTTTGTCAGATACGCAGTATTTT
TRBV28	.	TRBJ1-5	.	CASSASGGTNQPQHF	TGTGCCAGCAGTGCTAGCGGGGGGACCAATCAGCCCCAGCATTTT
TRBV7-8	many	TRBJ1-2	TRBD1	CASSSPGQGALITYGYTF	TGTGCCAGCAGCTCCCCGGGACAGGGGGCGCTTATTACCTATGGCTACACCTTC
TRBV6-1	few	TRBJ1-6	.	CASRHRAAGDSPLRF	TGTGCCAGCAGGCACAGGGCGGCCGGCGATTCACCCCTCCGCTTT
TRBV7-6	many	TRBJ2-7	.	CASSLWAGSYEQYF	TGTGCCAGCAGCTTATGGGCCGGCTCCTACGAGCAGTACTTC
TRBV20-1	many	TRBJ2-7	TRBD2	CSAPYGGRDYEQYF	TGCAGTGCTCCCTACGGGGGGAGGGACTACGAGCAGTACTTC
TRBV7-9	.	TRBJ2-5	TRBD2	CAVLVAGGGEETQYF	TGTGCCGTCCTGGTCGCGGGAGGAGGAGAAGAGACCCAGTACTTC
TRBV6-1	many	TRBJ2-1	TRBD2	CASSSGTSGSMIGNEQFF	TGTGCCAGCAGTTCCGGGACTAGCGGGAGTATGATCGGAAATGAGCAGTTCTTC
TRBV7-9	.	TRBJ2-5	.	CASSTSQGLGETQYF	TGTGCCAGCAGCACATCTCAAGGGTTGGGGGAGACCCAGTACTTC
TRBV4-2	few	TRBJ2-7	.	CASSQDNYRPYEQYF	TGTGCCAGCAGCCAAGATAACTACCGTCCCTACGAGCAGTACTTC
TRBV7-2	many	TRBJ1-5	TRBD1	CASSPGTGASGPQHF	TGTGCCAGCAGCCCTGGGACAGGGGCTTCGGGGCCCCAGCATTTT
TRBV29-1	.	TRBJ2-1	TRBD2	CSVELSSGRANEQFF	TGCAGCGTTGAGCTCTCTAGCGGGAGGGCCAATGAGCAGTTCTTC
TRBV20-1	.	TRBJ1-6	.	CSARAKESYNSPLHF	TGCAGTGCTCGAGCCAAGGAATCCTATAATTCACCCCTCCACTTT
TRBV7-8	many	TRBJ2-3	TRBD1	CASSLEGAPGVQDTQYF	TGTGCCAGCAGCTTAGAGGGGGCGCCCGGGGTCCAAGATACGCAGTATTTT
TRBV6-2/TRBV6-3	many	TRBJ1-5	TRBD1	CASSSATGVIYNQPQHF	TGTGCCAGCAGTTCGGCGACAGGGGTCATTTACAATCAGCCCCAGCATTTT
TRBV18	many	TRBJ2-3	.	CASSPSGGQGPDTQYF	TGTGCCAGCTCACCGAGCGGCGGGCAGGGTCCAGATACGCAGTATTTT
TRBV3-1	many	TRBJ1-2	.	CASSHLAGGEYGYTF	TGTGCCAGCAGCCACCTGGCCGGCGGGGAATACGGCTACACCTTC